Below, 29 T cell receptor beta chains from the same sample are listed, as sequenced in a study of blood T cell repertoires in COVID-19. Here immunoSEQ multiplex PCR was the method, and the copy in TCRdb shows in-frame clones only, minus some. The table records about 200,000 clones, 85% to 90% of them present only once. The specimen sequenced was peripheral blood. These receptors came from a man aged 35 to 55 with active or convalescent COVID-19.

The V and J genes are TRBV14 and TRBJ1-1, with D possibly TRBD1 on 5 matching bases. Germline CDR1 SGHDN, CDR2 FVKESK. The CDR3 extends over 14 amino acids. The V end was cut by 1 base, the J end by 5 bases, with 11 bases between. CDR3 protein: CASSQVGGRTEAFF. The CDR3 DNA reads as TGTGCCAGCAGCCAAGTGGGGGGTCGGACTGAAGCTTTCTTT. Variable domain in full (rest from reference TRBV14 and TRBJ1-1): EAGVTQFPSHSVIEKGQTVTLRCDPISGHDNLYWYRRVMGKEIKFLLHFVKESKQDESGMPNNRFLAERTGGTYSTLKVQPAELEDSGVYFCASSQVGGRTEAFFGQGTRLTVV.

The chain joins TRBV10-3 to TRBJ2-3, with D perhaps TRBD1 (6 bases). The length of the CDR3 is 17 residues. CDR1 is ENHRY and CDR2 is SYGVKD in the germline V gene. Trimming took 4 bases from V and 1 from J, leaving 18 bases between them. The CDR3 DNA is TGTGCCATCAGTGGTTCTTCGCAGGGGATACGCACAGATACGCAGTATTTT. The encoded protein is CAISGSSQGIRTDTQYF.

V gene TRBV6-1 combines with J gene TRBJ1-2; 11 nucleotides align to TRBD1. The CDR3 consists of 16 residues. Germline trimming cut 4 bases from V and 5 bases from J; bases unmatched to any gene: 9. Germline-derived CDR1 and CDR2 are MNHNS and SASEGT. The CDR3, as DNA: TGTGCCAGCAGTGCGCCCCGGACAGGGGGCGCTTATGGCTACACCTTC. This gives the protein CASSAPRTGGAYGYTF.

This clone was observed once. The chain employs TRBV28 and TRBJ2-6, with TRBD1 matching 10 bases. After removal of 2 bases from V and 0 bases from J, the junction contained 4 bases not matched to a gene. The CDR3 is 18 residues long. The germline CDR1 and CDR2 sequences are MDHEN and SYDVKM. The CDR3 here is CASSLLTGGSSGANVLTF. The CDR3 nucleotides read TGTGCCAGCAGTTTACTGACAGGGGGCTCCTCTGGGGCCAACGTCCTGACTTTC.

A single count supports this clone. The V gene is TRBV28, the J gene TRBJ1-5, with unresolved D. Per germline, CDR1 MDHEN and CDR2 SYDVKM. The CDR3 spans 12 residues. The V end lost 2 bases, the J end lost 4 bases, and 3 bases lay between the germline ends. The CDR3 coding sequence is TGTGCCAGCAGTTTACCAAATCAGCCCCAGCATTTT. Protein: CASSLPNQPQHF.

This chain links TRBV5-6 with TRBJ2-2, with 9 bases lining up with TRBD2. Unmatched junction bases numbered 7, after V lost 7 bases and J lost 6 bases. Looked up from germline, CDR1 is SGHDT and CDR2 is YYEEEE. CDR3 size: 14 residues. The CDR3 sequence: CASGLAGKPGELFF. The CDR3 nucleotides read TGTGCCAGCGGGCTAGCGGGGAAGCCCGGGGAGCTGTTTTTT.

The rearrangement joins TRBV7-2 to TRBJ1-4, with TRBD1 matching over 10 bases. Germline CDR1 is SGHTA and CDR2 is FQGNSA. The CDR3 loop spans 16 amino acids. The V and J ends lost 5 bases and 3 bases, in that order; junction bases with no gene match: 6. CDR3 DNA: TGTGCCAGCAGCGAGACAGGGGGCGCGGCTAATGAAAAACTGTTTTTT. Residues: CASSETGGAANEKLFF.

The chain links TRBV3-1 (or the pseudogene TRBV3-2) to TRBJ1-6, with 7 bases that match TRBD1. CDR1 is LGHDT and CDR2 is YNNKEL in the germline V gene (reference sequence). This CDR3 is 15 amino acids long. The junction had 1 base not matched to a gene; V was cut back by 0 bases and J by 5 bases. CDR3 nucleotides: TGTGCCAGCAGCCAAGAAGACAGGGATAATTCACCCCTCCACTTT. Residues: CASSQEDRDNSPLHF.

The CDR3 DNA is TGTGCCAGCAGCTTAAGAGTAGCGGGAGGTAATGAGCAGTTCTTC. Translation gives CASSLRVAGGNEQFF. The chain joins TRBV7-8 to TRBJ2-1; 10 bases align to TRBD2. The CDR3 runs 15 residues. The J segment lost 7 bases and the V segment lost 2 bases, leaving 5 bases of the junction unmatched. Per germline, CDR1 SGHVS and CDR2 FQNEAQ.

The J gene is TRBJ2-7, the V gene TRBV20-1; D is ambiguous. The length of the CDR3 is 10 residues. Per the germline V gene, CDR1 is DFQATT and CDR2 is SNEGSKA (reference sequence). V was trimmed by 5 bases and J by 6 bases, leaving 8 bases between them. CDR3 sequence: CSALWSEQYF. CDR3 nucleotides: TGCAGTGCTCTCTGGAGCGAGCAGTACTTC.

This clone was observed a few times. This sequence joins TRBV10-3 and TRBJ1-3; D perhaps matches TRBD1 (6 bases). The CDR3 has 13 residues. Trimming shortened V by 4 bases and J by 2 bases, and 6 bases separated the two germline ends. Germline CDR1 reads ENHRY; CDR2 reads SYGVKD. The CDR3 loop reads CAISGGPGNTIYF. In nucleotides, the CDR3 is TGTGCCATCAGTGGGGGGCCTGGAAACACCATATATTTT.

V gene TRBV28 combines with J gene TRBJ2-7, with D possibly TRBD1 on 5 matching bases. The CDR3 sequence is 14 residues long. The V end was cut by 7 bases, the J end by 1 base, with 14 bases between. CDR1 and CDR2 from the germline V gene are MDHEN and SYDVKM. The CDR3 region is CASNGAFTSYEQYF. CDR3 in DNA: TGTGCCAGCAATGGGGCATTCACTTCCTACGAGCAGTACTTC.

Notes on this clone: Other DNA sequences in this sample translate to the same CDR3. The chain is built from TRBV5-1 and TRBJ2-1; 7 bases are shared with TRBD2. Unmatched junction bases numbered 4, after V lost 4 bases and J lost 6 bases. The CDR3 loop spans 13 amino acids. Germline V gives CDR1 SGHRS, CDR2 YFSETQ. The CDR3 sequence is CASSLGLVNEQFF. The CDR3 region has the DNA TGCGCCAGCAGCCTCGGACTAGTCAATGAGCAGTTCTTC.

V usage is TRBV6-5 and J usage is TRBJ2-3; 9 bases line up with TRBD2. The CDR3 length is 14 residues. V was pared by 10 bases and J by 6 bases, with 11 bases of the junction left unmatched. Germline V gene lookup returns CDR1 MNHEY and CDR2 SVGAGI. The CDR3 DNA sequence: TGTGCCACAAGCTTAGCGGGAGTTCTGGATACGCAGTATTTT. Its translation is CATSLAGVLDTQYF.

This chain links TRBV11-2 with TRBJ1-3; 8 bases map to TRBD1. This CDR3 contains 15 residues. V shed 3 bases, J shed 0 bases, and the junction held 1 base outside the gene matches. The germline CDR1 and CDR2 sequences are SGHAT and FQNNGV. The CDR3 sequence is CASSLGQVSGNTIYF. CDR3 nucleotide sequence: TGTGCCAGCAGCTTGGGACAGGTCTCTGGAAACACCATATATTTT.

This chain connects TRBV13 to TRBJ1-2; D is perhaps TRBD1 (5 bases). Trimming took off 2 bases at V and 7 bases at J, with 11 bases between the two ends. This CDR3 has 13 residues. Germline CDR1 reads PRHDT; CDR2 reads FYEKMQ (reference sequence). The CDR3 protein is CASSLYGAVGYTF. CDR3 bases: TGTGCCAGCAGCTTATATGGGGCGGTTGGCTACACCTTC.

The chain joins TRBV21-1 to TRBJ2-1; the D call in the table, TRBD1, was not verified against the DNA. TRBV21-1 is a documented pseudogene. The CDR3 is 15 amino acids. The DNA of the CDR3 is TGTGCCAGCAGCAGGGGGACAGGGTCCTACAATGAGCAGTTCTTC. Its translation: CASSRGTGSYNEQFF.

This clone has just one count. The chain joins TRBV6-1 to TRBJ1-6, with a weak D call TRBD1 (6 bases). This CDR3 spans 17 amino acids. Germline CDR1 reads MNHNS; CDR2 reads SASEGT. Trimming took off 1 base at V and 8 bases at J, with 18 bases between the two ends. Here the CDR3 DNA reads TGTGCCAGCAGTGAAGGGAGACAGGCGGCGGGTTATTCACCCCTCCACTTT. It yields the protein CASSEGRQAAGYSPLHF.

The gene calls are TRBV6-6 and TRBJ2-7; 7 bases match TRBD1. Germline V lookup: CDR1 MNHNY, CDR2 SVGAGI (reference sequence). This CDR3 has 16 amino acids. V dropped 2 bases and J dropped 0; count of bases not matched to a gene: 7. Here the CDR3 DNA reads TGTGCCAGCAGTTACGACGGGGACAGCATCTCCTACGAGCAGTACTTC. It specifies CASSYDGDSISYEQYF.

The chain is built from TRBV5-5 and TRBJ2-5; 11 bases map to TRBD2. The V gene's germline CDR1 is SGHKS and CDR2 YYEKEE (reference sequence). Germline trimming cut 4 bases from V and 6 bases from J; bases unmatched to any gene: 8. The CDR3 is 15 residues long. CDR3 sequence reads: CASSISGGAEKTQYF. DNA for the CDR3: TGTGCCAGCAGCATTAGCGGGGGGGCCGAGAAGACCCAGTACTTC.

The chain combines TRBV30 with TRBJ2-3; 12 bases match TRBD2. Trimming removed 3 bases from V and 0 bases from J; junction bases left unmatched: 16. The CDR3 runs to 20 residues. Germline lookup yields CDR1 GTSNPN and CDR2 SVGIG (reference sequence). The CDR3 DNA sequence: TGTGCCTGGAGCTTAGGACTAGCGGGACTTAGCAATCCTAGCACAGATACGCAGTATTTT. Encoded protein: CAWSLGLAGLSNPSTDTQYF. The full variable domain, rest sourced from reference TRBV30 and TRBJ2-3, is SQTIHQWPATLVQPVGSPLSLECTVEGTSNPNLYWYRQAAGRGLQLLFYSVGIGQISSEVPQNLSASRPQDRQFILSSKKLLLSDSGFYLCAWSLGLAGLSNPSTDTQYFGPGTRLTVL.

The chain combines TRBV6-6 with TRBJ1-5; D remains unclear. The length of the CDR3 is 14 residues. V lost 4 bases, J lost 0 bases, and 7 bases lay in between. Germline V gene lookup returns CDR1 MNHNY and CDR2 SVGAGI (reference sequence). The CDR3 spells CASSFFHSNQPQHF. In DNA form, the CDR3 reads TGTGCCAGCAGTTTTTTTCATAGCAATCAGCCCCAGCATTTT.

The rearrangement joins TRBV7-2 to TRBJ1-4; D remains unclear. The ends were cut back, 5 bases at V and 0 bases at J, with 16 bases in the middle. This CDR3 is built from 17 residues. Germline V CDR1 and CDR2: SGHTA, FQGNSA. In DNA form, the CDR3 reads TGTGCCAGCAGCGTAATAGGGAAGGGAGCAACTAATGAAAAACTGTTTTTT. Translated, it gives CASSVIGKGATNEKLFF. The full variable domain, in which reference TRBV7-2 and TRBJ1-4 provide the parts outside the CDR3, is GAGVSQSPSNKVTEKGKDVELRCDPISGHTALYWYRQSLGQGLEFLIYFQGNSAPDKSGLPSDRFSAERTGGSVSTLTIQRTQQEDSAVYLCASSVIGKGATNEKLFFGSGTQLSVL.

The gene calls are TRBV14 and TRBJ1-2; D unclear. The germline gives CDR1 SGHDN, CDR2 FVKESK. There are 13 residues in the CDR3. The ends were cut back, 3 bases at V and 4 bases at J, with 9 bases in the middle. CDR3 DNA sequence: TGTGCCAGCAGCCAGAGGAGAACCTATGGCTACACCTTC. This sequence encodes CASSQRRTYGYTF.

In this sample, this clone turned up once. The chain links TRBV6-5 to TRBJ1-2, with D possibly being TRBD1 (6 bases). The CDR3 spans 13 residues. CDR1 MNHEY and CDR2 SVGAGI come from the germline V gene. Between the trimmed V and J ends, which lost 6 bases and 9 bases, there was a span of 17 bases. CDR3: CASRWKGGRSYTF. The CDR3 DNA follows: TGTGCCAGCAGGTGGAAAGGGGGTCGTAGCTACACCTTC.

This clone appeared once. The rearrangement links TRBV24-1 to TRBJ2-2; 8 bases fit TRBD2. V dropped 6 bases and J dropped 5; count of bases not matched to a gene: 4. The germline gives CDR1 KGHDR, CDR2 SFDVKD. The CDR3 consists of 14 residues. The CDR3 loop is CATSPGGDTGELFF. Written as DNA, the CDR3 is TGTGCCACCAGTCCCGGGGGGGATACCGGGGAGCTGTTTTTT.

Written as DNA, the CDR3 is TGTGCCAGCAGCCCGGGACTGTCCGAGCAGTACTTC. Translation gives CASSPGLSEQYF. The chain uses TRBV7-9 and TRBJ2-7; tentatively, D is TRBD2 (6 bases). The CDR3 covers 12 residues. The V gene lost 5 bases and the J gene lost 6 bases, with 11 bases spanning the gap. In germline, CDR1 is SEHNR, CDR2 FQNEAQ (reference sequence).

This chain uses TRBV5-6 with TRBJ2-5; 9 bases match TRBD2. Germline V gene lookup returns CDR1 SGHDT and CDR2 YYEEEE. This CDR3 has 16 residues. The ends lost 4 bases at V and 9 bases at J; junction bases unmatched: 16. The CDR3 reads CASSAPSGDGQLAQYF. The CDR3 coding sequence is TGTGCCAGCAGCGCACCTAGCGGGGACGGCCAATTGGCCCAGTACTTC.

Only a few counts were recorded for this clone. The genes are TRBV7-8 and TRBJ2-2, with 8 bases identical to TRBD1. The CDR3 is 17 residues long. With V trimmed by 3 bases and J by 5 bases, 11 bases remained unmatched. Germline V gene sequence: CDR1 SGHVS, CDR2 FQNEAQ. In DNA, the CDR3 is TGTGCCAGCAGCTTGGGCAGGGGGCATAGGGATACCGGGGAGCTGTTTTTT. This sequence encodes CASSLGRGHRDTGELFF. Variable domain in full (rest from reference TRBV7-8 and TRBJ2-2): GAGVSQSPRYKVAKRGQDVALRCDPISGHVSLFWYQQALGQGPEFLTYFQNEAQLDKSGLPSDRFFAERPEGSVSTLKIQRTQQEDSAVYLCASSLGRGHRDTGELFFGEGSRLTVL.